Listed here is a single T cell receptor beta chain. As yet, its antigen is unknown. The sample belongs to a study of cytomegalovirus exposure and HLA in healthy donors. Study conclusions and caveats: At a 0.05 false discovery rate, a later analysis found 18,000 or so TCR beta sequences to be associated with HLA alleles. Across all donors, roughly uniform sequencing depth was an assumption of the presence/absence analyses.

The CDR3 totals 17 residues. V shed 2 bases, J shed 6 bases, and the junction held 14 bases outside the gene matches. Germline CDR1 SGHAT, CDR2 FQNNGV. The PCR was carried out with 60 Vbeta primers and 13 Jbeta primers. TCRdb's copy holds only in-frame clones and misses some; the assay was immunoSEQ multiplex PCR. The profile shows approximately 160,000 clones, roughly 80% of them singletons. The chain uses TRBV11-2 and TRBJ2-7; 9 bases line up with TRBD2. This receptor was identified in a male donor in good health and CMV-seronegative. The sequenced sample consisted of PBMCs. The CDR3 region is CASSLSRAGGPEGEQYF. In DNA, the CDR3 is TGTGCCAGCAGCTTAAGTCGGGCGGGAGGGCCGGAAGGCGAGCAGTACTTC.